This T cell receptor beta chain was found in a study of shared clonotypes between healthy human individuals. Overall study: Each donor's CD4 naive and CD4 memory cells filled three plates apiece, CD8 naive two, and CD8 memory one.

Points from the study as a whole: Compared with memory subsets, naive subsets generally had larger estimated richness.

Clones were sequenced by immunoSEQ multiplex PCR, and TCRdb holds only the in-frame ones, with some missing. Here the sample spans about 2.3 million clones, about 92% being singletons. V gave up 4 bases and J gave up 10 bases; unmatched junction bases: 5. The CDR3 length is 15 residues. Germline V lookup: CDR1 MNHEY, CDR2 SMNVEV (reference sequence). Of note for this clone: Its antigen remains unknown. Additional DNA sequences in this sample encode the identical CDR3.

CD45RA-negative memory and CD45RA+ naive subsets were split from the CD4+ cells. The sample taken for sequencing was naive CD4+ T cells from PBMCs. Regarding subset: CD45RA+ positively selected. The sequence came from a man aged 18 to 35 in good health. Some clones in this sample may be carry-over from other donors' samples. This rearrangement joins TRBV27 to TRBJ2-1; TRBD2 matches at 15 bases. CDR3: CASSSGLAGGREQFF. Written as DNA, the CDR3 is TGTGCCAGCAGTTCGGGACTAGCGGGAGGTCGGGAGCAGTTCTTC.